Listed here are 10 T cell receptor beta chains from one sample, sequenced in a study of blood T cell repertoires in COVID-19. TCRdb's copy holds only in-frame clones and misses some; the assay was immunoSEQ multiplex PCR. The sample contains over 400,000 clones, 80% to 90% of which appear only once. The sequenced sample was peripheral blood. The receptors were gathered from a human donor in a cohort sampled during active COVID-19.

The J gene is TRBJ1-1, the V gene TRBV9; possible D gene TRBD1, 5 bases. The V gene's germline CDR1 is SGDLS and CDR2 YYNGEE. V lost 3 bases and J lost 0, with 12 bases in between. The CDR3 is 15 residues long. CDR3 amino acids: CASSAQTVMNTEAFF. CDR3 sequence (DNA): TGTGCCAGCAGCGCTCAGACAGTTATGAACACTGAAGCTTTCTTT.

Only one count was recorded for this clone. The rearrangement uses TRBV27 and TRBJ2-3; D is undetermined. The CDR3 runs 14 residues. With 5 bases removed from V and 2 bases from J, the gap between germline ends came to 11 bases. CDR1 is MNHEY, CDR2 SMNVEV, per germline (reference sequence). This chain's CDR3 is CASSPGSNTDTQYF. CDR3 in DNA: TGTGCCAGCAGTCCCGGGTCTAACACAGATACGCAGTATTTT.

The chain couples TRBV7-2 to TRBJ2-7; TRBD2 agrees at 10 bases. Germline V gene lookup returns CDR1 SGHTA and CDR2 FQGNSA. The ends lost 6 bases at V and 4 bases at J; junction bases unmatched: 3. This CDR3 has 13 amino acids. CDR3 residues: CASSSAGGYEQYF. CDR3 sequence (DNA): TGTGCCAGCAGTTCAGCGGGAGGGTACGAGCAGTACTTC. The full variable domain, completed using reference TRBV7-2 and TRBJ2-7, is GAGVSQSPSNKVTEKGKDVELRCDPISGHTALYWYRQSLGQGLEFLIYFQGNSAPDKSGLPSDRFSAERTGGSVSTLTIQRTQQEDSAVYLCASSSAGGYEQYFGPGTRLTVT.

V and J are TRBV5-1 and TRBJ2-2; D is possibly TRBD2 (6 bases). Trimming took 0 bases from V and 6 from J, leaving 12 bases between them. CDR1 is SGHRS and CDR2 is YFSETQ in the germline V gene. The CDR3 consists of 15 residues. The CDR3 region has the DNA TGCGCCAGCAGCTTGGAGGCGGGAAGGGCCGGGGAGCTGTTTTTT. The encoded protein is CASSLEAGRAGELFF.

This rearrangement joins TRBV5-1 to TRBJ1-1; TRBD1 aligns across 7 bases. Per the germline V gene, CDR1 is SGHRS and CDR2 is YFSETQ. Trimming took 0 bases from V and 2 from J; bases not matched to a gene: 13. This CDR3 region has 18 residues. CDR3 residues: CASSLGMTGTLLNTEAFF. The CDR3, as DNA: TGCGCCAGCAGCTTGGGTATGACAGGGACCCTCCTAAACACTGAAGCTTTCTTT.

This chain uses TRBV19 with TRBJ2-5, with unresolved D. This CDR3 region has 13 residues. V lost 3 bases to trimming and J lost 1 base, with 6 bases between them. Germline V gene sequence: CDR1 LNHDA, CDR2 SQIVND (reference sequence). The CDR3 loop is CASSITVQETQYF. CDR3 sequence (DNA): TGTGCCAGTAGTATCACAGTCCAAGAGACCCAGTACTTC.

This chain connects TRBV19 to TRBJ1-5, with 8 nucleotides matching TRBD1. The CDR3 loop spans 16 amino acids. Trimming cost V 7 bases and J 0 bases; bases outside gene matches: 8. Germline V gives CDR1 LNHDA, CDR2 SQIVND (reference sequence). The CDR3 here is CASTPRGQFSNQPQHF. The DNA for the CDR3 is TGTGCCAGTACCCCCAGGGGGCAGTTTAGCAATCAGCCCCAGCATTTT.

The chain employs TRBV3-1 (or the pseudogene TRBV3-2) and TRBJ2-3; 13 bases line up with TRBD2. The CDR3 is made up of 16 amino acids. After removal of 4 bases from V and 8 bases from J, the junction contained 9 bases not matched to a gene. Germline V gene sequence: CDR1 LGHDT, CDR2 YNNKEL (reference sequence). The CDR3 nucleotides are TGTGCCAGCAGCCCGAACGGACTAGCGGGAGTGGGTACGCAGTATTTT. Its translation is CASSPNGLAGVGTQYF.

The CDR3 protein is CASSKEWVNTEAFF. CDR3 coding DNA: TGTGCCAGCAGCAAGGAGTGGGTGAACACTGAAGCTTTCTTT. This chain joins TRBV21-1 and TRBJ1-1. TRBV21-1 is recorded as a pseudogene. The CDR3 contains 14 residues.

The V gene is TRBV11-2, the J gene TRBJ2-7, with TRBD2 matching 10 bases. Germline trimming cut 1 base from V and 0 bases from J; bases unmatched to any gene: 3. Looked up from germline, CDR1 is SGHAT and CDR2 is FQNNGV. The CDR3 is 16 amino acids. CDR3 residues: CASSLGLAGRSYEQYF. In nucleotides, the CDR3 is TGTGCCAGCAGCTTAGGACTAGCGGGCCGCTCCTACGAGCAGTACTTC.